One and the same sample provided the 8 T cell receptor beta chains below, sequenced in a study of shared clonotypes between healthy human individuals (dated by TCRdb to 2019 to 2021). CD8 naive samples were obtained by positive selection for CCR7 among CD45RO-negative cells, yielding a CD45RA+CCR7+ population from which TemRA cells were excluded. Libraries were made using the immunoSEQ multiplex PCR assay. The immuneACCESS repertoire file appears here via TCRdb, limited to in-frame rearrangements. These files lack a portion of the clones; in checked studies, under half of the deficit traces to unresolved V genes, and the cause of the others is not known. The sample table holds more than 2 million clones, of which about 95% were seen once. The ten largest clones add up to 0.9% to 1.3% of the sample. The source material was naive CD8+ T cells sorted from blood. Interpreted using the paper, the cell subset or site label stands for: CD45RA+CCR7+. Source of these receptors: a man between 18 and 29 years old in good health.

V usage is TRBV9 and J usage is TRBJ2-2, with D possibly matching TRBD2 (6 bases). Trimming took 4 bases from V and 6 from J, leaving 13 bases between them. The CDR3 is made up of 14 amino acids. Germline V gene data show CDR1 as SGDLS and CDR2 as YYNGEE. The CDR3 spells CASSPEGAPGELFF. The DNA of the CDR3 is TGTGCCAGCAGCCCGGAGGGAGCTCCCGGGGAGCTGTTTTTT.

A word on this clone: At the DNA level, this CDR3 is encoded by other sequences in the same sample as well. The gene calls are TRBV7-9 and TRBJ1-1; D might be TRBD1 (6 bases). Germline assignment: CDR1 SEHNR and CDR2 FQNEAQ (reference sequence). CDR3 length equals 12 residues. V was pared by 3 bases and J by 8 bases, with 10 bases between. Here the CDR3 reads CASSFTGSEAFF. The CDR3 region has the DNA TGTGCCAGCAGCTTCACAGGGAGCGAAGCTTTCTTT.

This clone was counted a single time. This chain connects TRBV27 to TRBJ1-2, with a possible D match to TRBD1 (6 bases). The germline V gene has CDR1 MNHEY and CDR2 SMNVEV (reference sequence). V was cut by 3 bases and J by 5 bases, with 13 bases left in between. The CDR3 sequence is 14 residues long. This chain's CDR3 is CASSFGGPLYGYTF. The CDR3 DNA follows: TGTGCCAGCAGTTTTGGGGGGCCTTTATATGGCTACACCTTC.

Points on this clone: Other DNA sequences from this sample encode an identical CDR3 as well. V is TRBV5-6 and J is TRBJ2-3; D uncertain. The CDR3 has 13 residues. CDR1 is SGHDT and CDR2 is YYEEEE in the germline V gene. V gave up 3 bases and J gave up 0 bases, with 5 bases separating them. The CDR3 nucleotides read TGTGCCAGCAGCTCGGATAGCACAGATACGCAGTATTTT. Encoded protein: CASSSDSTDTQYF.

The chain carries TRBV4-3 and TRBJ2-2, with 7 bases matching TRBD2. With 1 base clipped from V and 6 bases from J, the junction kept 14 bases outside the gene matches. This CDR3 has 18 residues. In germline, CDR1 is LGHNA, CDR2 YSLEER. CDR3 nucleotides: TGCGCCAGCAGCCAAGGTCCAGCGGGAAACGATGGGGCCGGGGAGCTGTTTTTT. Translated, it gives CASSQGPAGNDGAGELFF.

The chain carries TRBV7-9 and TRBJ2-1, with D tentatively TRBD2 (5 bases). The CDR3 totals 13 residues. The V gene's germline CDR1 is SEHNR and CDR2 FQNEAQ (reference sequence). The V and J ends lost 3 bases and 7 bases respectively, with 10 bases between them. Here the CDR3 reads CASSFFGGNEQFF. CDR3 coding DNA: TGTGCCAGCAGCTTTTTCGGCGGGAATGAGCAGTTCTTC.

The genes are TRBV10-1 and TRBJ1-3; D gene unclear. The germline V and J ends were trimmed by 3 bases and 0 bases, with 3 bases remaining between them. The CDR3 consists of 13 residues. In germline, CDR1 is WNHNN, CDR2 SYGVQD (reference sequence). The CDR3 is CASSESSGNTIYF. In DNA form, the CDR3 reads TGCGCCAGCAGTGAAAGCTCTGGAAACACCATATATTTT.

This sequence joins TRBV10-1 and TRBJ1-3, with D uncertain. CDR3 length: 18 amino acids. Looked up from germline, CDR1 is WNHNN and CDR2 is SYGVQD (reference sequence). V lost 2 bases to trimming and J lost 0 bases, with 17 bases between them. CDR3: CASSEMQVLGDSGNTIYF. As DNA, the CDR3 is TGCGCCAGCAGTGAGATGCAAGTGCTCGGCGACTCTGGAAACACCATATATTTT.